This entry lists 14 T cell receptor beta chains sequenced from one sample in a study of OX40 agonist ivuxolimab in advanced cancers. The method was immunoSEQ multiplex PCR; TCRdb's version includes in-frame clones alone and lacks a portion of them. Of tens of thousands of clones listed, about 94% are singletons. The sample here was CD4+ or CD8+ T cells sorted from blood, taken in a trial of the OX40 agonist ivuxolimab. These TCRs come from an adult with an advanced solid tumor such as melanoma, head and neck, liver or kidney cancer.

Here the CDR3 reads CASSLEHGRGQVNTGELFF. DNA of the CDR3: TGTGCCAGCAGCTTAGAACATGGCAGGGGGCAGGTGAACACCGGGGAGCTGTTTTTT. This chain uses TRBV7-9 with TRBJ2-2; TRBD1 matches at 8 bases. Losses at the gene ends were 1 base for V and 1 base for J; bases not matched to a gene: 11. Germline V lookup: CDR1 SEHNR, CDR2 FQNEAQ (reference sequence). This CDR3 is built from 19 residues.

The chain joins TRBV6-6 to TRBJ2-2, with a possible D match to TRBD1 (6 bases). Germline-derived CDR1 and CDR2 are MNHNY and SVGAGI (reference sequence). V was pared by 0 bases and J by 5 bases, with 10 bases between. There are 15 residues in the CDR3. As DNA, the CDR3 is TGTGCCAGCAGTTACTCGGGACACCATACCGGGGAGCTGTTTTTT. Encoded protein: CASSYSGHHTGELFF.

J is TRBJ2-7 and V is TRBV29-1; 8 bases map to TRBD2. This CDR3 is built from 13 residues. V lost 4 bases, J lost 4 bases, and 6 bases stayed unmatched. Germline CDR1 SQVTM, CDR2 ANQGSEA. In DNA form, the CDR3 reads TGCAGCGTTGCAGAAGGGACTAGTTACGAGCAGTACTTC. The encoded protein is CSVAEGTSYEQYF.

V usage is TRBV27 and J usage is TRBJ1-1, with TRBD1 as a possible D gene (5 bases). This CDR3 comprises 14 residues. Per the germline V gene, CDR1 is MNHEY and CDR2 is SMNVEV (reference sequence). The V gene lost 7 bases and the J gene lost 6 bases, with 18 bases spanning the gap. In DNA form, the CDR3 reads TGTGCCAGCAAGTACGGGTCCGGGGGGGCTGAAGCTTTCTTT. It is translated as CASKYGSGGAEAFF.

The chain carries TRBV4-1 and TRBJ2-3; possibly TRBD2 for D (5 bases). Trimming took off 4 bases at V and 4 bases at J, with 12 bases between the two ends. This CDR3 contains 14 residues. Germline V gene lookup returns CDR1 MGHRA and CDR2 YSYEKL. DNA for the CDR3: TGCGCCAGCAGCCCCATAAGCGGTCCAGATACGCAGTATTTT. It is translated as CASSPISGPDTQYF.

The chain is built from TRBV7-9 and TRBJ2-7, with TRBD1 matching 7 bases. The length of the CDR3 is 15 residues. V lost 1 base, J lost 0 bases, and 3 bases stayed unmatched. Germline-derived CDR1 and CDR2 are SEHNR and FQNEAQ (reference sequence). The CDR3 loop is CASSLDRGGSYEQYF. DNA of the CDR3: TGTGCCAGCAGCTTAGACAGGGGTGGCTCCTACGAGCAGTACTTC.

The rearrangement joins TRBV29-1 to TRBJ1-1, with a weak D call TRBD1 (5 bases). Germline CDR1 SQVTM, CDR2 ANQGSEA. CDR3 length equals 11 residues. V was cut by 7 bases and J by 7 bases, with 13 bases left in between. CDR3: CSASRDDEAFF. The CDR3 region has the DNA TGCAGCGCCTCCCGGGACGATGAAGCTTTCTTT. Combining the CDR3 with reference TRBV29-1 and TRBJ1-1 gives the whole variable domain SAVISQKPSRDICQRGTSLTIQCQVDSQVTMMFWYRQQPGQSLTLIATANQGSEATYESGFVIDKFPISRPNLTFSTLTVSNMSPEDSSIYLCSASRDDEAFFGQGTRLTVV.

This rearrangement joins TRBV5-6 to TRBJ2-5, with 10 bases lining up with TRBD2. CDR1 and CDR2 (germline): SGHDT, YYEEEE. The CDR3 sequence is 16 residues long. V dropped 4 bases and J dropped 1; count of bases not matched to a gene: 7. Here the CDR3 DNA reads TGTGCCAGCAGCCTTAGGAGCGGGAGGGCCCAAGAGACCCAGTACTTC. Translated: CASSLRSGRAQETQYF.

The CDR3, as DNA: TGTGCCAGCAGCTGGGACGGACTAGGACAAGAGACCCAGTACTTC. The encoded protein is CASSWDGLGQETQYF. V is TRBV11-2 and J is TRBJ2-5; 7 nucleotides agree with TRBD2. The V and J ends lost 4 bases and 2 bases, in that order; junction bases with no gene match: 7. Germline CDR1 and CDR2: SGHAT and FQNNGV. The CDR3 totals 15 residues.

The table lists this clone with a few counts. V is TRBV6-5 and J is TRBJ2-7; 9 bases are a match to TRBD2. With 0 bases clipped from V and 4 bases from J, the junction kept 4 bases outside the gene matches. The length of the CDR3 is 15 residues. CDR1 and CDR2 (germline): MNHEY, SVGAGI. The CDR3 DNA is TGTGCCAGCAGTTACTCTAGCGGGAGTGGTTACGAGCAGTACTTC. It translates to CASSYSSGSGYEQYF.

The chain uses TRBV10-2 and TRBJ2-7; D is unclear. The CDR3 contains 13 residues. From germline, CDR1 is WSHSY and CDR2 SAAADI. Trimming removed 2 bases at V and 1 base at J, with 6 bases between. The CDR3 protein is CASSEMPSYEQYF. CDR3 nucleotide sequence: TGCGCCAGCAGTGAGATGCCTTCCTACGAGCAGTACTTC.

This clone showed up just a few times. CDR3 nucleotide sequence: TGTGCCAGCAGCCCTCAGGGTTCCTTTGAGAAACTGTTTTTT. Translating it yields CASSPQGSFEKLFF. V gene TRBV4-2 combines with J gene TRBJ1-4; D may be TRBD1 (5 bases). This CDR3 is 14 amino acids long. V was shortened by 4 bases and J by 11 bases, with 17 bases between the two germline ends. From germline, CDR1 is LGHNA and CDR2 YNFKEQ.

The CDR3 protein is CASSQDPPDLVLNIQYF. CDR3 bases: TGCGCCAGCAGCCAAGATCCCCCGGATTTGGTTCTGAACATTCAGTACTTC. The chain has TRBV4-1 and TRBJ2-4; D remains unclear. Germline V lookup: CDR1 MGHRA, CDR2 YSYEKL. V gave up 0 bases and J gave up 7 bases, with 19 bases separating them. This CDR3 has 17 amino acids.

The chain recombines TRBV28 with TRBJ1-2, with TRBD1 identical over 7 bases. Trimming cost V 7 bases and J 8 bases; bases outside gene matches: 10. The CDR3 is 13 residues long. Germline V gene data show CDR1 as MDHEN and CDR2 as SYDVKM. CDR3 region: CASKFPGTEGYTF. The CDR3 region has the DNA TGTGCCAGCAAGTTTCCCGGGACAGAAGGCTACACCTTC.